The 16 T cell receptor beta chains below were found in one sample sequenced in a study of T cells in women clearing cervical HPV infection. Produced via immunoSEQ multiplex PCR; TCRdb's table is partial and in-frame only. This sample's table reports over 25,000 clones. The sequenced sample was blood buffy coat. These receptors originate from a woman between 18 and 69 years old with a cervical HPV16 infection that either progressed to CIN3+ or cleared (not recorded which).

CDR3 loop: CASSFGTQPNNEQFF. The covered CDR3 bases are TGTGCCAGCAGCTTTGGGACTCAACCGAACAATGAG. This chain joins TRBV7-9 and TRBJ2-1; TRBD2 is a possible D gene (6 bases). The read falls 3 residues short of the CDR3 end, and the missing part is taken from the germline J gene. Germline CDR1 SEHNR, CDR2 FQNEAQ (reference sequence). The CDR3 contains 15 residues. V was clipped by 3 bases and J by 5 bases, with 14 bases between them.

Concerning this clone itself: The read finishes 3 residues shy of the CDR3 end, and the germline J gene is used to complete it. This chain links TRBV20-1 with TRBJ1-2, with no clear D. This CDR3 region has 13 residues. The germline V gene encodes CDR1 DFQATT and CDR2 SNEGSKA (reference sequence). Partial CDR3 DNA: TGCAGTGCTAGAGATGGATCCCTTAACAGA. This encodes CSARDGSLNR. In full, the CDR3 is CSARDGSLNRYTF.

With respect to this clone: The CDR3 goes on 3 residues after the read ends, and that part is filled in from the germline J gene. The rearrangement uses TRBV5-8 and TRBJ1-2; D perhaps matches TRBD1 (6 bases). V shed 5 bases and J shed 6 bases, with 11 bases lying between them. The CDR3 contains 12 residues. Germline V gene lookup returns CDR1 SGHTS and CDR2 YDEGEE. The CDR3 here is CASRSWDNGYTF. The sequenced part of the CDR3 DNA is TGTGCCAGCAGAAGTTGGGACAATGGC. The full variable domain, its missing parts supplied by reference TRBV5-8 and TRBJ1-2, is EAGVTQSPTHLIKTRGQQATLRCSPISGHTSVYWYQQALGLGLQFLLWYDEGEERNRGNFPPRFSGRQFPNYSSELNVNALELEDSALYLCASRSWDNGYTFGSGTRLTVV.

With regard to this clone: The CDR3 end is not reached by the read, which stops 3 residues before it; the germline J gene fills it in. The V and J genes are TRBV23-1 and TRBJ1-5; D is perhaps TRBD1 (6 bases). TRBV23-1 is given ORF status, its function remaining uncertain. The CDR3 is 14 residues long. Trimming took off 4 bases at V and 3 bases at J, with 10 bases between the two ends. CDR3 residues: CASSPAGDNQPQHF. Incomplete CDR3 DNA: TGCGCCAGCAGTCCTGCAGGGGACAATCAGCCC.

Note on this clone: The read terminates 3 residues before the CDR3 end, so the remaining end is supplied by the germline J gene. The chain links TRBV10-3 to TRBJ2-1, with 10 bases fitting TRBD2. Germline CDR1 is ENHRY and CDR2 is SYGVKD. The length of the CDR3 is 15 residues. Germline trimming cut 4 bases from V and 4 bases from J; bases unmatched to any gene: 4. Partial CDR3 DNA: TGTGCCATCAGTGGGCTAGCGGGGGATTACAATGAG. It codes for CAISGLAGDYNE. The full CDR3 is CAISGLAGDYNEQFF.

Worth noting for this clone: The read ends 3 residues before the CDR3 terminus; that terminus is restored from the germline J gene. The chain has TRBV5-1 and TRBJ2-3; D remains ambiguous. This CDR3 is built from 15 residues. Germline loops: CDR1 SGHRS, CDR2 YFSETQ. Trimming removed 0 bases at V and 1 base at J, with 9 bases between. This CDR3 is CASSLEGSGTDTQYF. CDR3 bases read: TGCGCCAGCAGCTTGGAGGGTTCCGGCACAGATACG.

As to this clone: The sequenced fragment ends 3 residues before the CDR3 boundary, so the rest is inferred from the germline J gene. The chain has TRBV20-1 and TRBJ2-4; possible D gene TRBD2, 6 bases. V gave up 3 bases and J gave up 0 bases, with 15 bases separating them. This CDR3 has 16 amino acids. The germline V gene encodes CDR1 DFQATT and CDR2 SNEGSKA (reference sequence). The CDR3 reads CSARIPAGLAKNIQYF. Partial CDR3 DNA: TGCAGTGCTAGGATTCCGGCGGGGCTAGCCAAAAACATT.

On this clone: The read comes to an end 3 residues before the CDR3 does, leaving the germline J gene to fill in the end. The rearrangement uses TRBV2 and TRBJ2-2, with 10 bases identical to TRBD2. CDR3 length: 17 amino acids. With 5 bases clipped from V and 2 bases from J, the junction kept 8 bases outside the gene matches. In germline, CDR1 is SNHLY, CDR2 FYNNEI. The part of the CDR3 DNA that was read is TGTGCCAGCAGTTGGACTAGCGGAAGTCCAAACACCGGGGAG. Its translation: CASSWTSGSPNTGE. The complete CDR3 reads CASSWTSGSPNTGELFF.

With regard to this clone: The read ends 3 residues before the CDR3 terminus; that terminus is restored from the germline J gene. The V call is TRBV12-3 or TRBV12-4, the J call TRBJ2-1; 12 bases line up with TRBD2. This CDR3 is built from 16 residues. The ends lost 2 bases at V and 2 bases at J; junction bases unmatched: 1. CDR3 amino acids: CASSLLAGGPYNEQFF. The CDR3 bases that were read are TGTGCCAGCAGTTTACTAGCGGGGGGGCCCTACAATGAG.

A remark on this clone: The DNA ends 3 residues before the CDR3 does, and the rest of the CDR3 is filled in from the germline J gene. The rearrangement links TRBV5-1 to TRBJ1-2, with TRBD1 identical over 9 bases. Trimming cost V 0 bases and J 7 bases; bases outside gene matches: 4. The CDR3 covers 14 residues. Germline CDR1 is SGHRS and CDR2 is YFSETQ. CDR3 sequence reads: CASSLGDRGAGYTF. The sequenced CDR3 bases are TGCGCCAGCAGCTTGGGAGACAGGGGGGCTGGC.

As to this clone: The read terminates 3 residues before the CDR3 end, so the remaining end is supplied by the germline J gene. The chain combines TRBV28 with TRBJ2-2; 11 bases match TRBD1. The V gene's germline CDR1 is MDHEN and CDR2 SYDVKM. The CDR3 contains 18 residues. V shed 2 bases, J shed 5 bases, and the junction held 10 bases outside the gene matches. This chain's CDR3 is CASSLTSPGQGGTGELFF. The sequenced part of the CDR3 DNA is TGTGCCAGCAGTTTAACTTCTCCGGGACAGGGGGGAACCGGGGAG.

Remarks on this clone: The DNA ends 3 residues before the CDR3 does, and the rest of the CDR3 is filled in from the germline J gene. The chain is built from TRBV5-4 and TRBJ2-7; the D gene is possibly TRBD2 (7 bases). Germline V gene data show CDR1 as SGHNT and CDR2 as YYREEE (reference sequence). This CDR3 is 12 amino acids long. V gave up 3 bases and J gave up 6 bases, with 10 bases separating them. Incomplete CDR3 DNA: TGTGCCAGCAGCTCCGGGGGGCCCGAG. This codes for CASSSGGPE. Given in full, the CDR3 is CASSSGGPEQYF.

A word on this clone: The read terminates 3 residues before the CDR3 end, so the remaining end is supplied by the germline J gene. V and J are TRBV7-9 and TRBJ1-4; perhaps TRBD1 as D (5 bases). V dropped 5 bases and J dropped 8 bases, with 12 bases sitting between them. The CDR3 is 13 residues long. CDR1 and CDR2 (germline): SEHNR, FQNEAQ (reference sequence). The CDR3: CASSPTDGEKLFF. The CDR3 bases that were read are TGTGCCAGCAGCCCGACAGACGGAGAAAAA.

As to this clone: The sequenced fragment ends 3 residues before the CDR3 boundary, so the rest is inferred from the germline J gene. V gene TRBV6-1 combines with J gene TRBJ2-3; a possible D gene is TRBD2 (7 bases). The CDR3 spans 14 residues. Germline CDR1 and CDR2: MNHNS and SASEGT. The DNA read from the CDR3 is TGTGCCAGCAGTGTGTCGGGGGGCAGGGAGACG. Amino acid sequence: CASSVSGGRET. The entire CDR3 sequence reads CASSVSGGRETQYF.

Worth noting for this clone: The sequenced fragment ends 3 residues before the CDR3 boundary, so the rest is inferred from the germline J gene. This chain joins TRBV20-1 and TRBJ2-3; D is perhaps TRBD2 (6 bases). Germline V CDR1 and CDR2: DFQATT, SNEGSKA (reference sequence). The CDR3 contains 15 residues. Incomplete CDR3 DNA: TGCAGTGCTTCGGGTGGTCTAGCGAACCAAGAGACG. This gives the protein CSASGGLANQET. The whole CDR3 is CSASGGLANQETQYF.

About this clone: Read sequence stops 3 residues before the CDR3 end, and the germline J gene provides the missing end. V gene TRBV30 combines with J gene TRBJ2-3; no firm D call. V was shortened by 0 bases and J by 6 bases, with 10 bases between the two germline ends. CDR1 and CDR2 from the germline V gene are GTSNPN and SVGIG (reference sequence). The CDR3 loop spans 13 amino acids. The sequenced CDR3 bases are TGTGCCTGGAGTGTAGCTAGGCTGGATACG. As protein: CAWSVARLDT. The whole CDR3 sequence reads CAWSVARLDTQYF.